This TCR beta chain was captured in a study of blood T cell repertoires in COVID-19. About the research overall: COVID-19 samples from acute and convalescent phases originated in the United States, Italy and Spain.

In the original analysis: Amplifying reference gene primers gave estimates of nucleated cell counts. TCRdb's table, derived via immunoSEQ multiplex PCR, lists solely in-frame clones and lacks some. From that table come the V and J calls and clone size; the DNA was used to work out D and trimming. The sample carries fewer than 350,000 clones, approximately 85% recorded once. This CDR3 region has 15 residues. Looked up from germline, CDR1 is MNHNY and CDR2 is SVGAGI (reference sequence). Deletions cut 6 bases from V and 2 bases from J, with 14 bases between. V gene TRBV6-6 combines with J gene TRBJ1-5; no firm D call. The sample consisted of peripheral blood. The clonotype comes from a man between 18 and 29 years old with active or convalescent COVID-19. CDR3 nucleotide sequence: TGTGCCAGCAGGGAGGGAGCGTTGGGCAATCAGCCCCAGCATTTT. Translated, it gives CASREGALGNQPQHF.